Listed below are T cell receptor beta chains from one sample, sequenced in a study of T cells in Graves' hyperthyroidism and ophthalmopathy. TCRdb processed the multiplex PCR reads anew with MiXCR; each CDR3 protein has one entry. Of 490,000 or so distinct CDR3 sequences in the sample, nearly 20% were seen once. The sample comprised blood. These receptors were taken from a man in his forties with Graves' ophthalmopathy. Both conserved end residues are part of each CDR3. A D gene is named only where the DNA matches it firmly. Only part of the rows carry a size: once, few, many, or a class if the clone is expanded.

v_gene	j_gene	d_gene	abundance	CDR3aa	CDR3nt
TRBV12-3/TRBV12-4	TRBJ2-1	TRBD2	.	CASASGTLYNEQFF	TGTGCCAGCGCTAGCGGGACCCTATACAATGAGCAGTTCTTC
TRBV20-1	TRBJ2-1	TRBD2	many	CSAIPIGGRVVNEQFF	TGCAGTGCTATACCCATAGGCGGGAGGGTGGTAAATGAGCAGTTCTTC
TRBV6-5	TRBJ1-2	TRBD1	.	CASSYSRQGNGYTF	TGTGCCAGCAGTTACTCTCGACAGGGAAATGGCTACACCTTC
TRBV5-1	TRBJ2-7	TRBD2	many	CASSPDVGPGLAATARSYEQYF	TGCGCCAGCAGTCCGGATGTAGGTCCGGGACTAGCAGCTACTGCGAGGTCCTACGAGCAGTACTTC
TRBV7-9	TRBJ2-3	.	many	CASSHRRLGTDTQYF	TGTGCCAGCAGCCATAGACGTCTCGGCACAGATACGCAGTATTTT
TRBV5-6	TRBJ2-7	TRBD2	few	CASSFPGPGTSGIEQYF	TGTGCCAGCAGCTTCCCTGGGCCGGGGACTAGCGGGATCGAGCAGTACTTC
TRBV12-3/TRBV12-4	TRBJ2-2	.	many	CASSHGVAGNTGELFF	TGTGCCAGCAGTCATGGGGTGGCGGGAAACACCGGGGAGCTGTTTTTT
TRBV12-3/TRBV12-4	TRBJ2-3	TRBD2	many	CASSSERGGTDTQYF	TGTGCCAGCAGTTCTGAGCGGGGGGGCACAGATACGCAGTATTTT
TRBV28	TRBJ2-3	.	.	CASPPGQAGTDTQYF	TGTGCCAGCCCCCCCGGGCAGGCCGGCACAGATACGCAGTATTTT
TRBV30	TRBJ2-7	.	.	CAWRPGGGYLYEQYF	TGTGCCTGGAGACCGGGTGGGGGCTACTTATACGAGCAGTACTTC
TRBV12-3/TRBV12-4	TRBJ1-3	.	few	CASSSTPRVFSGNTIYF	TGTGCCAGCAGCTCGACCCCCAGGGTCTTCTCTGGAAACACCATATATTTT
TRBV5-1	TRBJ2-5	TRBD2	.	CASSGLAGSSSETQYF	TGCGCCAGCAGTGGGCTAGCGGGTTCCTCATCGGAGACCCAGTACTTC
TRBV4-3	TRBJ2-7	.	.	CASSHSHEQYF	TGCGCCAGCAGCCATTCCCACGAGCAGTACTTC
TRBV5-1	TRBJ1-1	.	many	CASSAAVNTEAFF	TGCGCCAGCAGCGCGGCAGTGAACACTGAAGCTTTCTTT
TRBV30	TRBJ1-1	.	.	CAWSWGGPGGTEAFF	TGTGCCTGGAGTTGGGGGGGACCAGGTGGCACTGAAGCTTTCTTT
TRBV30	TRBJ2-5	.	.	CAWSSGVTGETQYF	TGTGCCTGGAGTAGCGGGGTTACAGGGGAGACCCAGTACTTC
TRBV30	TRBJ2-7	.	.	CAWSVRRPSGEQYF	TGTGCCTGGAGTGTACGTAGACCCTCGGGAGAGCAGTACTTC
TRBV11-2	TRBJ1-2	.	many	CASSSQIAGYGYTF	TGTGCCAGCAGCTCCCAAATAGCAGGTTATGGCTACACCTTC
TRBV12-3/TRBV12-4	TRBJ1-4	.	few	CASSSKGLGEKLFF	TGTGCCAGCAGTTCAAAGGGTCTGGGTGAAAAACTGTTTTTT
TRBV3-1	TRBJ2-1	.	few	CASSHPARGGDEQFF	TGTGCCAGCAGCCATCCGGCCAGGGGGGGGGATGAGCAGTTCTTC
TRBV11-2	TRBJ1-1	.	.	CASSPISRWATEAFF	TGTGCCAGCAGCCCTATTTCCAGGTGGGCCACTGAAGCTTTCTTT
TRBV6-2/TRBV6-3	TRBJ2-5	.	.	CASSYRAKETQYF	TGTGCCAGCAGTTACCGAGCTAAAGAGACCCAGTACTTC
TRBV5-6	TRBJ2-1	TRBD2	.	CASVRLAGEKNEQFF	TGTGCCAGCGTCCGCCTAGCGGGAGAAAAAAATGAGCAGTTCTTC
TRBV7-3	TRBJ1-1	.	many	CASSLTAVNTEAFF	TGTGCCAGCAGCTTAACCGCTGTGAACACTGAAGCTTTCTTT
TRBV2	TRBJ2-1	.	few	CASSEGDGWGHNEQFF	TGTGCCAGCAGTGAGGGTGACGGGTGGGGGCACAATGAGCAGTTCTTC
TRBV7-3	TRBJ2-3	TRBD2	many	CASSLTGLAGPQMADTQYF	TGTGCCAGCAGCTTAACGGGACTAGCGGGACCTCAAATGGCAGATACGCAGTATTTT
TRBV7-8	TRBJ2-5	.	many	CASSLGAGEGQETQYF	TGTGCCAGCAGCCTCGGGGCAGGGGAGGGGCAAGAGACCCAGTACTTC
TRBV5-5	TRBJ1-3	TRBD1	.	CASTRTGLITGNTIYF	TGTGCCAGCACCCGGACAGGGCTAATTACTGGAAACACCATATATTTT
TRBV2	TRBJ2-1	TRBD2	many	CASSPPLSLGRGNEQFF	TGTGCCAGCAGTCCTCCCCTGTCTCTCGGGAGGGGCAATGAGCAGTTCTTC
TRBV28	TRBJ1-1	TRBD1	many	CASSQGGMNTEAFF	TGTGCCAGCAGTCAGGGGGGGATGAACACTGAAGCTTTCTTT
TRBV2	TRBJ2-7	TRBD2	.	CASSEFPGGSYEQYF	TGTGCCAGCAGTGAATTCCCGGGGGGCTCCTACGAGCAGTACTTC
TRBV2	TRBJ2-5	.	many	CASKIETQYF	TGTGCCAGTAAGATAGAGACCCAGTACTTC
TRBV29-1	TRBJ2-5	.	.	CSAPDPAETQYF	TGCAGCGCGCCCGACCCTGCGGAGACCCAGTACTTC
TRBV27	TRBJ1-3	.	.	CASSPFGGASGNTIYF	TGTGCCAGCAGTCCCTTCGGGGGGGCTTCTGGAAACACCATATATTTT
TRBV27	TRBJ1-1	.	.	CASTLLGGRLSAFF	TGTGCCAGCACCTTGCTGGGAGGCCGGCTATCAGCTTTCTTT
TRBV12-3/TRBV12-4	TRBJ1-3	.	many	CASRKASVLGNTIYF	TGTGCCAGCAGAAAGGCCTCCGTCCTTGGAAACACCATATATTTT
TRBV6-1	TRBJ1-5	.	.	CASTPGHYNQPQHF	TGTGCCAGCACTCCTGGACACTACAATCAGCCCCAGCATTTT
TRBV28	TRBJ2-7	TRBD2	.	CASEASGAYEQYF	TGTGCCAGCGAGGCTAGCGGGGCCTACGAGCAGTACTTC
TRBV6-1	TRBJ1-6	TRBD1	few	CASSRTGHNSPLHF	TGTGCCAGCAGTCGGACAGGTCATAATTCACCCCTCCACTTT
TRBV7-9	TRBJ1-1	TRBD1	many	CASSIGTGNTEAFF	TGTGCCAGCAGCATCGGGACAGGGAACACTGAAGCTTTCTTT
TRBV30	TRBJ2-5	.	.	CAWGAGKAGDRYF	TGTGCCTGGGGGGCAGGGAAGGCTGGAGATCGGTACTTC
TRBV5-1	TRBJ2-7	.	.	CASSLAAFSYEQYF	TGCGCCAGCAGCTTGGCCGCCTTCAGTTACGAGCAGTACTTC
TRBV4-1	TRBJ2-7	.	once	CASSQTGMGTRKQYF	TGCGCCAGCAGCCAAACCGGGATGGGCACTCGCAAGCAGTACTTC
TRBV18	TRBJ1-1	TRBD1	few	CASSPGQGLIYTEAFF	TGTGCCAGCTCACCGGGACAGGGATTAATTTACACTGAAGCTTTCTTT